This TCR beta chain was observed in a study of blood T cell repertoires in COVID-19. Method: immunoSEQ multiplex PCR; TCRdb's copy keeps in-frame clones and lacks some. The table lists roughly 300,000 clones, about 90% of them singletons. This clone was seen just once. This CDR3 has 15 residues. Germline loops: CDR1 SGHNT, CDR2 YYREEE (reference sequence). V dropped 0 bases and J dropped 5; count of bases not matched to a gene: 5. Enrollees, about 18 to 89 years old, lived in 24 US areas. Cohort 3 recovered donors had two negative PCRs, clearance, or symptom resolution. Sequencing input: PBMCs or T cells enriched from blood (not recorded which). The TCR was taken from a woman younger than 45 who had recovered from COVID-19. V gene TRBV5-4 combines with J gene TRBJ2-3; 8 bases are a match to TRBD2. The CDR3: CASSLDVGGGDTQYF. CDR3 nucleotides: TGTGCCAGCAGCTTGGATGTCGGGGGGGGAGATACGCAGTATTTT. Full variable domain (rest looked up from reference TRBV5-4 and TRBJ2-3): ETGVTQSPTHLIKTRGQQVTLRCSSQSGHNTVSWYQQALGQGPQFIFQYYREEENGRGNFPPRFSGLQFPNYSSELNVNALELDDSALYLCASSLDVGGGDTQYFGPGTRLTVL.